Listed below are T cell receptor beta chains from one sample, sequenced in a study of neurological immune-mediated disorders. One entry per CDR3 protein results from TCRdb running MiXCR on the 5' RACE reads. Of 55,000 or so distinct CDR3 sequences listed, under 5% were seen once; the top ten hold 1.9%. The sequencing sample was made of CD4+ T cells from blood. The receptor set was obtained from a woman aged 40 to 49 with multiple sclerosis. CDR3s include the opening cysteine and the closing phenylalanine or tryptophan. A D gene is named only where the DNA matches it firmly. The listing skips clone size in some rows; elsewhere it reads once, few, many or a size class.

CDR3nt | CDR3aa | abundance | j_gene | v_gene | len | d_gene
TGCGCCAGCAGTGATGCTGGGGGGTTTGAAGCTTTCTTT | CASSDAGGFEAFF | many | TRBJ1-1 | TRBV10-1 | 13 | -
TGTGCCAGCAGCTTAGGCCAGGGCAGCACAGATACGCAGTATTTT | CASSLGQGSTDTQYF | many | TRBJ2-3 | TRBV7-8 | 15 | -
TGCGCCAGCAGCGCGGGACTAGCGGGGGGTCCAAGGGTTACGCAGTATTTT | CASSAGLAGGPRVTQYF | many | TRBJ2-3 | TRBV5-1 | 17 | TRBD2
TGTGCCATCAGAGCGACCGCACCCTCCTACAATGAGCAGTTCTTC | CAIRATAPSYNEQFF | many | TRBJ2-1 | TRBV10-3 | 15 | -
TGTGCCAGCAGTGAATCAGGTGGGAATGAGCAGTTCTTC | CASSESGGNEQFF | many | TRBJ2-1 | TRBV2 | 13 | -
TGTGCCATCAGTTCGAGGGGGGGTGAAAAACTGTTTTTT | CAISSRGGEKLFF | many | TRBJ1-4 | TRBV10-3 | 13 | -
TGTGCCAGCAGGCGGGGGACTGGCGAGCAGTACTTC | CASRRGTGEQYF | many | TRBJ2-7 | TRBV2 | 12 | TRBD2
TGTGCCAGCAGGGGACTAGCGTTCCACAATGAGCAGTTCTTC | CASRGLAFHNEQFF | many | TRBJ2-1 | TRBV2 | 14 | TRBD2
TGTGCCAGCAGCCAATCATCAGATACGCAGTATTTT | CASSQSSDTQYF | many | TRBJ2-3 | TRBV3-1 | 12 | -
TGCAGTGCTAGAGCCGGGACAGGGAATCAGCCCCAGCATTTT | CSARAGTGNQPQHF | many | TRBJ1-5 | TRBV20-1 | 14 | TRBD1
TGCAGCGTCGACAGGCACGGGAACACTGAAGCTTTCTTT | CSVDRHGNTEAFF | many | TRBJ1-1 | TRBV29-1 | 13 | -
TGCGCCAGCAGCTTGGGGCCAGGGGGAGTGGATACTGAAGCTTTCTTT | CASSLGPGGVDTEAFF | many | TRBJ1-1 | TRBV5-1 | 16 | TRBD1
TGCAGCGTAAGGACAGGGGTCGCCTATGGCGACTCCTTC | CSVRTGVAYGDSF | - | TRBJ1-2 | TRBV29-1 | 13 | TRBD1
TGTGCCAGCACCCTGGGACTAGCAACTATCAACGAGCAGTACTTC | CASTLGLATINEQYF | many | TRBJ2-7 | TRBV12-3/TRBV12-4 | 15 | TRBD2
TGCAGTGCTAGTAGGGGGCGACAACATGGCTACACCTTC | CSASRGRQHGYTF | many | TRBJ1-2 | TRBV20-1 | 13 | TRBD1
TGTGCCAGCAGTTACGGTGAAAAACTGTTTTTT | CASSYGEKLFF | many | TRBJ1-4 | TRBV12-3/TRBV12-4 | 11 | -
TGTGCCAGCAGCTCCCGCCAGCAGCCCCAGCATTTT | CASSSRQQPQHF | many | TRBJ1-5 | TRBV11-2 | 12 | -
TGCGCCAGCAGCTTGGAGGCAGGGGGCACTGAAGCTTTCTTT | CASSLEAGGTEAFF | many | TRBJ1-1 | TRBV5-1 | 14 | TRBD1
TGCGCCAGCAGCTCCCGAACCGGGGCCAGATACGAGCAGTACTTC | CASSSRTGARYEQYF | many | TRBJ2-7 | TRBV5-1 | 15 | -
TGTGCCATCAGTCAGGGGGCGCAGTCCTATAATTCACCCCTCCACTTT | CAISQGAQSYNSPLHF | many | TRBJ1-6 | TRBV10-3 | 16 | TRBD1
TGTGCCAGCAGAAGGGGGGGCAATAGCAATCAGCCCCAGCATTTT | CASRRGGNSNQPQHF | many | TRBJ1-5 | TRBV6-5 | 15 | -
TGTGCCAGCTCACCCCCCGCGGGGGGGAACACCGGGGAGCTGTTTTTT | CASSPPAGGNTGELFF | many | TRBJ2-2 | TRBV18 | 16 | TRBD2
TGTGCCAGCGGAAGGGTTGGTGAGCAGTTCTTC | CASGRVGEQFF | many | TRBJ2-1 | TRBV10-3 | 11 | -
TGTGCCATCAGTGAGCCCACCGGGACTAGCGGGGGGATAAATGAGCAGTTCTTC | CAISEPTGTSGGINEQFF | many | TRBJ2-1 | TRBV10-3 | 18 | TRBD2
TGCAGTGCTAGAGACGACTCGGGCCCCGAGACCCAGTACTTC | CSARDDSGPETQYF | many | TRBJ2-5 | TRBV20-1 | 14 | -
TGCGCCAGCAGCCGAGACACAGGGGGGAGGGCTGGGGCCAACGTCCTGACTTTC | CASSRDTGGRAGANVLTF | many | TRBJ2-6 | TRBV4-1 | 18 | -
TGCGCCAGCAGCCAAGCAAGGTCTGGAAACACCATATATTTT | CASSQARSGNTIYF | many | TRBJ1-3 | TRBV4-1 | 14 | -
TGTGCCAGCAGCCAAGTGTGGGCCAGGGGGCTCTCTGGCTACACCTTC | CASSQVWARGLSGYTF | many | TRBJ1-2 | TRBV4-2 | 16 | TRBD1
TGTGCCAGCAGTCGTCTACAGGGAGTGGCGGCACCCCTCCACTTT | CASSRLQGVAAPLHF | many | TRBJ1-6 | TRBV2 | 15 | -
TGTGCCAGCAGCGTAGGCCAGGGCCCTTCACCCCTCCACTTT | CASSVGQGPSPLHF | many | TRBJ1-6 | TRBV9 | 14 | -
TGTGCCAGCAGTGAAATGAGTAAGGCAATACAGCCCCAGCATTTT | CASSEMSKAIQPQHF | many | TRBJ1-5 | TRBV6-1 | 15 | -
TGCGCCAGCAGTATTTCTCCGGGAACTGAAGCTTTCTTT | CASSISPGTEAFF | many | TRBJ1-1 | TRBV5-1 | 13 | -
TGCGCCAGCAGTGAGTCGAGGGGGGGCTATGAAAAACTGTTTTTT | CASSESRGGYEKLFF | many | TRBJ1-4 | TRBV10-2 | 15 | -
TGTGCCAGCAGTTCGGCCGGGACTAGCGGGGGTACAGATACGCAGTATTTT | CASSSAGTSGGTDTQYF | many | TRBJ2-3 | TRBV27 | 17 | TRBD2
TGTGCCAGCAGCGAGATAAAAGAGCAGTACTTC | CASSEIKEQYF | many | TRBJ2-7 | TRBV11-2 | 11 | -
TGTGCCAACAGGGATACTAACTATGGCTACACCTTC | CANRDTNYGYTF | many | TRBJ1-2 | TRBV10-3 | 12 | -
TGTGCCACCAGTGATCCGGGACGGAGCTCCTACGAGCAGTACTTC | CATSDPGRSSYEQYF | many | TRBJ2-7 | TRBV24-1 | 15 | -
TGTGCTAGTGGACTTGGACAGAGCTCCTACAATGAGCAGTTCTTC | CASGLGQSSYNEQFF | many | TRBJ2-1 | TRBV12-5 | 15 | -
TGCGCCAGCAGCCCAGGGGGCAAGAACACTGAAGCTTTCTTT | CASSPGGKNTEAFF | many | TRBJ1-1 | TRBV5-1 | 14 | TRBD1
TGCAGCGCTACTTACAATGAGCAGTTCTTC | CSATYNEQFF | many | TRBJ2-1 | TRBV29-1 | 10 | -
TGCGCCAGCAGCTCTTCACTGACAGGGGCTGGCTACACCTTC | CASSSSLTGAGYTF | many | TRBJ1-2 | TRBV5-1 | 14 | TRBD1
TGCGCCAGCAGGAGAGAGGTTCTCCCCTACAATGAGCAGTTCTTC | CASRREVLPYNEQFF | many | TRBJ2-1 | TRBV5-1 | 15 | -
TGCAGTGCTAGGACGGGACAGGCGATCTATGGCTACACCTTC | CSARTGQAIYGYTF | many | TRBJ1-2 | TRBV20-1 | 14 | TRBD1
TGTGCCAGCAGCTTAAGGACAGGGGAAACCTACGAGCAGTACTTC | CASSLRTGETYEQYF | many | TRBJ2-7 | TRBV7-2 | 15 | TRBD1
TGTGCCAGCAAACCCCCCAGCTTGAACACTGAAGCTTTCTTT | CASKPPSLNTEAFF | many | TRBJ1-1 | TRBV6-6 | 14 | -
TGTGCCAGCAGTGAAGTTGTAACAGGGAGAAACACCATATATTTT | CASSEVVTGRNTIYF | many | TRBJ1-3 | TRBV6-1 | 15 | -
TGTGCCAGCAGTGAATCATGGGGCACTTCGGTGCAGTACTTC | CASSESWGTSVQYF | many | TRBJ2-7 | TRBV6-1 | 14 | -
TGTGCCAGCAGTAATCCTCTACAGGGTAACTATGGCTACACCTTC | CASSNPLQGNYGYTF | many | TRBJ1-2 | TRBV6-2/TRBV6-3 | 15 | -
TGCGCCAGCAGCTTAGGGGCCTCGAACACTGAAGCTTTCTTT | CASSLGASNTEAFF | many | TRBJ1-1 | TRBV5-1 | 14 | -
TGTGCCAGCGCCTCGGAGCGGGGGAGCTCCTACAATGAGCAGTTCTTC | CASASERGSSYNEQFF | many | TRBJ2-1 | TRBV7-9 | 16 | TRBD2
TGTGCCAGCAGCCAAGATAGGAGGGGGGTAGAGACCCAGTACTTC | CASSQDRRGVETQYF | many | TRBJ2-5 | TRBV4-2 | 15 | -
TGTGCCAGCAGCGTTGGGGACAGTGCAACTAATGAAAAACTGTTTTTT | CASSVGDSATNEKLFF | many | TRBJ1-4 | TRBV9 | 16 | TRBD1
TGTGCCACCCTGACCCAGGGTAGGGATGAGCAGTTCTTC | CATLTQGRDEQFF | many | TRBJ2-1 | TRBV6-2/TRBV6-3 | 13 | -